Listed here are 22 T cell receptor beta chains from one sample, sequenced in a study of a mutant IDH1 vaccine in newly diagnosed glioma. Indicated time point: week 5, during vaccination. The investigators gave 300 ug of mutant IDH1 20-mer peptide in each vaccine dose, together with topical imiquimod. Which antigens these TCRs recognize remains unknown. The table came from immunoSEQ multiplex PCR; TCRdb's copy has only in-frame clones and leaves some out. This sample has 50,000 to 55,000 clones, with roughly 78% found just once. This specimen was PBMCs, taken from a glioma patient whose treatment included an IDH1 peptide vaccine. These receptors were collected from a man aged 45-65 years with glioma.

This chain uses TRBV6-1 with TRBJ2-1; TRBD2 agrees at 7 bases. The V gene's germline CDR1 is MNHNS and CDR2 SASEGT. V was pared by 6 bases and J by 5 bases, with 7 bases of the junction left unmatched. The CDR3 extends over 14 amino acids. The CDR3 reads CASRARGVNNEQFF. DNA for the CDR3: TGTGCCAGCAGGGCCCGGGGGGTAAACAATGAGCAGTTCTTC.

The chain joins TRBV28 to TRBJ1-1; D is unresolved. CDR1 and CDR2 from the germline V gene are MDHEN and SYDVKM. The CDR3 totals 13 residues. V lost 8 bases to trimming and J lost 4 bases, with 14 bases between them. The CDR3 DNA sequence: TGTGCCAGCGAGTTCGGAGGGTTCACTGAAGCTTTCTTT. Amino acid sequence: CASEFGGFTEAFF.

The chain uses TRBV21-1 and TRBJ2-7; the table's D call TRBD1 went unverified against the DNA. TRBV21-1 is classified as a pseudogene. The CDR3 consists of 18 residues. The DNA for the CDR3 is TGTGCCAGCAGCAGTAACCGCATGACAGGGCCCTCTTCCTACGAGCAGTACTTC. Amino acid sequence: CASSSNRMTGPSSYEQYF.

The genes are TRBV7-6 and TRBJ2-7; 8 positions match TRBD1. This CDR3 has 16 amino acids. Germline values: CDR1 SGHVS, CDR2 FNYEAQ. V dropped 1 base and J dropped 1; count of bases not matched to a gene: 6. CDR3 DNA sequence: TGTGCCAGCAGCTTAGGCCCAGGACAGGGATCCTACGAGCAGTACTTC. Residues: CASSLGPGQGSYEQYF.

The gene calls are TRBV27 and TRBJ2-7; D is perhaps TRBD1 or TRBD2 (5 bases each). Germline CDR1 is MNHEY and CDR2 is SMNVEV (reference sequence). The CDR3 extends over 11 amino acids. Trimming stripped 2 bases from V and 7 bases from J, with 6 bases between. CDR3 amino acids: CASSLGGEQYF. The CDR3 DNA reads as TGTGCCAGCAGTTTAGGGGGAGAGCAGTACTTC.

The chain links TRBV7-2 to TRBJ2-1; maybe TRBD2 (6 bases). The germline CDR1 and CDR2 sequences are SGHTA and FQGNSA. Trimming took off 1 base at V and 8 bases at J, with 9 bases between the two ends. The CDR3 contains 13 residues. CDR3 coding DNA: TGTGCCAGCAGCTTAGGGAGGGCCCATGAGCAGTTCTTC. Amino acid sequence: CASSLGRAHEQFF. The full variable domain, rest sourced from reference TRBV7-2 and TRBJ2-1, is GAGVSQSPSNKVTEKGKDVELRCDPISGHTALYWYRQSLGQGLEFLIYFQGNSAPDKSGLPSDRFSAERTGGSVSTLTIQRTQQEDSAVYLCASSLGRAHEQFFGPGTRLTVL.

The chain carries TRBV2 and TRBJ1-1, with no clear D. The germline CDR1 and CDR2 sequences are SNHLY and FYNNEI. This CDR3 has 14 residues. V was shortened by 4 bases and J by 6 bases, with 15 bases between the two germline ends. CDR3 sequence: CASSGLSARAEAFF. The CDR3 DNA follows: TGTGCCAGCAGTGGACTTTCGGCGAGGGCTGAAGCTTTCTTT.

V usage is TRBV10-3 and J usage is TRBJ2-1; D possibly corresponds to TRBD1 (6 bases). The CDR3 runs 14 residues. CDR1 ENHRY and CDR2 SYGVKD come from the germline V gene. V lost 4 bases, J lost 8 bases, and 15 bases lay in between. In DNA, the CDR3 is TGTGCCATCAGTGTTAGGACAGACGGATATGAGCAGTTCTTC. Translated, it gives CAISVRTDGYEQFF.

This chain uses TRBV7-9 with TRBJ1-5; D uncertain. V was shortened by 1 base and J by 5 bases, with 6 bases between the two germline ends. The CDR3 covers 13 residues. Germline V gene lookup returns CDR1 SEHNR and CDR2 FQNEAQ (reference sequence). Written as DNA, the CDR3 is TGTGCCAGCAGCTTAGAAGGAGATCAGCCCCAGCATTTT. Its translation: CASSLEGDQPQHF.

The rearrangement uses TRBV6-6 and TRBJ1-1; the D gene is possibly TRBD1 (6 bases). The CDR3 covers 15 residues. From germline, CDR1 is MNHNY and CDR2 SVGAGI (reference sequence). With 5 bases removed from V and 1 base from J, the gap between germline ends came to 14 bases. The CDR3 reads CASSTRGAGNTEAFF. As DNA, the CDR3 is TGTGCCAGCAGTACCCGGGGGGCGGGGAACACTGAAGCTTTCTTT.

This chain connects TRBV5-6 to TRBJ1-6; D is perhaps TRBD1 (6 bases). Germline lookup yields CDR1 SGHDT and CDR2 YYEEEE. This CDR3 has 13 residues. The germline V and J ends were trimmed by 7 bases and 6 bases, with 11 bases remaining between them. CDR3 nucleotides: TGTGCCAGCTGTCAGGGGATTAATTCACCCCTCCACTTT. It yields the protein CASCQGINSPLHF.

The gene calls are TRBV7-6 and TRBJ1-5; D is ambiguous. This CDR3 contains 13 residues. The V end lost 1 base, the J end lost 2 bases, and 3 bases lay between the germline ends. Germline lookup yields CDR1 SGHVS and CDR2 FNYEAQ. CDR3 coding DNA: TGTGCCAGCAGCTTAGAGCGCAATCAGCCCCAGCATTTT. This gives the protein CASSLERNQPQHF.

The chain recombines TRBV9 with TRBJ2-2; D gene uncertain. CDR3 length: 15 amino acids. CDR1 is SGDLS and CDR2 is YYNGEE in the germline V gene. The V gene lost 0 bases and the J gene lost 1 base, with 7 bases spanning the gap. The DNA of the CDR3 is TGTGCCAGCAGCGTAGCAGGCCGGAACACCGGGGAGCTGTTTTTT. It translates to CASSVAGRNTGELFF.

The rearrangement links TRBV9 to TRBJ2-7; 12 nucleotides align to TRBD2. Per the germline V gene, CDR1 is SGDLS and CDR2 is YYNGEE. Losses at the gene ends were 4 bases for V and 7 bases for J; bases not matched to a gene: 9. The CDR3 is 15 amino acids. CDR3 in amino acids: CASSPWSSGGEEQYF. For the CDR3, the DNA is TGTGCCAGCAGCCCTTGGTCTAGCGGGGGGGAGGAGCAGTACTTC. Together with reference TRBV9 and TRBJ2-7, the CDR3 gives the full variable domain: DSGVTQTPKHLITATGQRVTLRCSPRSGDLSVYWYQQSLDQGLQFLIQYYNGEERAKGNILERFSAQQFPDLHSELNLSSLELGDSALYFCASSPWSSGGEEQYFGPGTRLTVT.

The chain combines TRBV19 with TRBJ2-3; no clear D gene. The V gene lost 7 bases and the J gene lost 5 bases, with 7 bases spanning the gap. Germline V gene sequence: CDR1 LNHDA, CDR2 SQIVND (reference sequence). CDR3 size: 11 residues. CDR3 sequence: CASIVGDTQYF. The CDR3 DNA reads TGTGCCAGTATTGTTGGAGATACGCAGTATTTT. Full variable domain (remainder filled in from reference TRBV19 and TRBJ2-3): DGGITQSPKYLFRKEGQNVTLSCEQNLNHDAMYWYRQDPGQGLRLIYYSQIVNDFQKGDIAEGYSVSREKKESFPLTVTSAQKNPTAFYLCASIVGDTQYFGPGTRLTVL.

The chain joins TRBV7-9 to TRBJ2-7; D not resolved. The CDR3 has 13 residues. Trimming removed 1 base from V and 3 bases from J, with 7 bases in between. Germline assignment: CDR1 SEHNR and CDR2 FQNEAQ (reference sequence). CDR3 sequence: CASSLGGDYEQYF. The CDR3 DNA follows: TGTGCCAGCAGCTTAGGTGGGGACTACGAGCAGTACTTC.

Regarding this clone: Compared with germline, one end of the junction differs, possibly owing to a read error. This rearrangement joins TRBV5-1 to TRBJ1-1, with a possible D match to TRBD1 (5 bases). The germline gives CDR1 SGHRS, CDR2 YFSETQ. The CDR3 length is 14 residues. The CDR3 DNA sequence: TGCGCCAGCAGCTTGTATGGGGGGAACGCTGAAGCTTTCTTT. It is translated as CASSLYGGNAEAFF.

This sequence joins TRBV7-2 and TRBJ1-5; D perhaps matches TRBD1 (6 bases). Germline lookup yields CDR1 SGHTA and CDR2 FQGNSA. The ends were cut back, 5 bases at V and 3 bases at J, with 11 bases in the middle. The CDR3 length is 14 residues. The CDR3 sequence is CASSQDRTNQPQHF. In DNA form, the CDR3 reads TGTGCCAGCAGCCAAGACAGGACCAATCAGCCCCAGCATTTT.

This chain links TRBV4-2 with TRBJ2-3; the match to TRBD2 covers 8 bases. Germline CDR1 is LGHNA and CDR2 is YNFKEQ. The CDR3 has 15 amino acids. V dropped 0 bases and J dropped 4; count of bases not matched to a gene: 3. The CDR3 DNA follows: TGTGCCAGCAGCCAAGAGCCAGCGGGGGCAGATACGCAGTATTTT. It translates to CASSQEPAGADTQYF.

The V and J genes are TRBV6-4 and TRBJ2-2; 7 nucleotides line up with TRBD1. The CDR3 extends over 13 amino acids. Trimming took 6 bases from V and 5 from J; bases not matched to a gene: 3. CDR1 and CDR2 from the germline V gene are MRHNA and SNTAGT. The chain's CDR3 is CASSSGGTGELFF. The CDR3 DNA reads TGTGCCAGCAGCTCAGGGGGAACCGGGGAGCTGTTTTTT.

V usage is TRBV7-9 and J usage is TRBJ1-2; no definite D call. Between the trimmed V and J ends, which lost 4 bases and 0 bases, there was a span of 9 bases. Germline V gives CDR1 SEHNR, CDR2 FQNEAQ (reference sequence). The CDR3 loop spans 14 amino acids. CDR3 protein: CASSSLSTNYGYTF. The DNA for the CDR3 is TGTGCCAGCAGCTCGTTATCCACTAACTATGGCTACACCTTC.

CDR3 loop: CASRPYRYSTDTQYF. The CDR3 DNA reads as TGTGCCAGCAGGCCCTACCGATATAGCACAGATACGCAGTATTTT. The chain uses TRBV2 and TRBJ2-3; D unresolved. This CDR3 has 15 amino acids. V lost 6 bases and J 0 bases, leaving 13 bases between the germline ends. From germline, CDR1 is SNHLY and CDR2 FYNNEI.